This TCR beta chain emerged from a study of T cell repertoires in cytomegalovirus infection. Study as a whole: Both CMV infection and a matching HLA type were indicated by public TCR beta signatures.

V dropped 4 bases and J dropped 1 base, with 24 bases sitting between them. The length of the CDR3 is 18 residues. Germline V lookup: CDR1 SGHRS, CDR2 YFSETQ. Of note for this clonotype: Its antigen is currently unknown.

TCRdb reprocessed the reads with MiXCR, giving one entry per CDR3 protein. The sample contains roughly 130,000 distinct CDR3 sequences, 20% to 30% of which appear only once. The TCR sequence derives from a human donor in good health (CMV status not recorded). Some clones in this sample may be carry-over from other donors' samples. Sequencing was done on a sample of PBMCs, sequenced either directly or after in vitro stimulation (not recorded which). The J gene is TRBJ2-7, the V gene TRBV5-1, with D perhaps given as TRBD1 or TRBD2 (5 bases each). The CDR3 nucleotides are TGCGCCAGCAGCCAAACGCCGCAGGGCAACGGGGTTTCCTACGAGCAGTACGTC. Its protein product is CASSQTPQGNGVSYEQYV.